Below are 24 T cell receptor beta chains sequenced from a single sample in a study of Graves' ophthalmopathy and Graves' hyperthyroidism. CDR3 regions of TCR beta were amplified from RNA transcripts. Scientists carried out first-round RT-PCR using HTBI primers and then a second-round multiplex PCR. Using its own MiXCR run on the multiplex PCR reads, TCRdb lists one record per CDR3 protein. The repertoire holds more than 1,000,000 distinct CDR3 sequences, 35% to 40% seen once, with around 10% in the top ten. The sample was peripheral blood or thyroid tissue (not recorded which). Source of these receptors: an adult man with Graves' hyperthyroidism.

On this clonotype itself: A junction end diverges from the germline sequence, so it may reflect a read error. This chain connects TRBV4-1 to TRBJ2-5; 14 nucleotides align to TRBD2. The CDR3 runs 17 residues. Germline-derived CDR1 and CDR2 are MGHRA and YSYEKL. The CDR3: CASSQAGLAGGRETQNF. In nucleotides, the CDR3 is TGCGCCAGCAGCCAGGCCGGACTAGCGGGGGGAAGGGAGACCCAGAACTTC.

This clonotype was counted a few times. The chain recombines TRBV27 with TRBJ1-1; a possible D gene is TRBD1 (5 bases). CDR1 and CDR2 (germline): MNHEY, SMNVEV (reference sequence). This CDR3 is built from 15 residues. Trimming left V 3 bases short and J 3 bases short, with 14 bases between. The CDR3 nucleotides read TGTGCCAGCAGTTTTGGGCCAGGGAGCTACACTGAAGCTTTCTTT. Translating gives CASSFGPGSYTEAFF.

The chain combines TRBV5-1 with TRBJ2-7, with unresolved D. The germline V gene encodes CDR1 SGHRS and CDR2 YFSETQ. The CDR3 length is 18 residues. Trimming removed 5 bases from V and 2 bases from J, with 26 bases in between. The CDR3 DNA reads TGCGCCAGCAGAGCCTCCGGACGGTACGAGCAGTATACCTACGAGCAGTACTTC. Translation: CASRASGRYEQYTYEQYF.

The chain carries TRBV7-2 and TRBJ1-2; 8 positions agree with TRBD1. CDR1 is SGHTA, CDR2 FQGNSA, per germline. With 3 bases clipped from V and 1 base from J, the junction kept 4 bases outside the gene matches. The CDR3 sequence is 15 residues long. The CDR3 DNA reads as TGTGCCAGCAGCTTTTGGACAGGGAATAACTATGGCTACACCTTC. Amino acid sequence: CASSFWTGNNYGYTF.

In its sample, this clonotype was seen a few times. The chain uses TRBV7-2 and TRBJ1-6; 7 bases agree with TRBD1. V lost 4 bases, J lost 6 bases, and 6 bases stayed unmatched. CDR3 size: 15 residues. Germline V gene data show CDR1 as SGHTA and CDR2 as FQGNSA. CDR3 loop: CASSSRGGLNSPLHF. In DNA, the CDR3 is TGTGCCAGCAGCTCCAGGGGGGGGCTTAATTCACCCCTCCACTTT. The whole variable domain, filled in from reference TRBV7-2 and TRBJ1-6, reads GAGVSQSPSNKVTEKGKDVELRCDPISGHTALYWYRQSLGQGLEFLIYFQGNSAPDKSGLPSDRFSAERTGGSVSTLTIQRTQQEDSAVYLCASSSRGGLNSPLHFGNGTRLTVT.

This clonotype has at least ten counts. The chain joins TRBV12-3 or TRBV12-4 to TRBJ2-7; D possibly corresponds to TRBD1 (7 bases). V was cut by 6 bases and J by 3 bases, with 15 bases left in between. The CDR3 consists of 14 residues. The CDR3 nucleotides read TGTGCCAGCAGCATACGACAGGGAGGCTACGAGCAGTACTTC. Translation: CASSIRQGGYEQYF.

In its sample, this clonotype was seen a few times. V is TRBV2 and J is TRBJ2-5; D remains unclear. CDR3 length: 14 residues. Trimming shortened V by 8 bases and J by 0 bases, and 13 bases separated the two germline ends. The germline V gene has CDR1 SNHLY and CDR2 FYNNEI. The CDR3: CASALTLYQETQYF. The CDR3 region has the DNA TGTGCCAGCGCACTTACCCTCTACCAAGAGACCCAGTACTTC.

V and J are TRBV5-1 and TRBJ1-5; D is uncertain. Germline CDR1 is SGHRS and CDR2 is YFSETQ. Between the trimmed V and J ends, which lost 3 bases and 9 bases, there was a span of 13 bases. The CDR3 is 13 residues long. The DNA for the CDR3 is TGCGCCAGCAGCTGGGCCCCGAGACGGCCCCAGCATTTT. Translation gives CASSWAPRRPQHF.

This clonotype was seen ten or more times. This chain uses TRBV29-1 with TRBJ2-2; 11 bases fit TRBD2. With 1 base clipped from V and 6 bases from J, the junction kept 1 base outside the gene matches. The CDR3 sequence is 14 residues long. Germline V CDR1 and CDR2: SQVTM, ANQGSEA. CDR3 coding DNA: TGCAGCGTTGAAGCACTAGCGGGAGCCGGGGAGCTGTTTTTT. This codes for CSVEALAGAGELFF.

The chain joins TRBV6-5 to TRBJ1-6; possible D gene TRBD1, 5 bases. CDR1 is MNHEY, CDR2 SVGAGI, per germline. The CDR3 runs to 13 residues. CDR3 nucleotide sequence: TGTACAAGCTCTCGGGACGGAAATTCACCCCTCCACTTT. It translates to CTSSRDGNSPLHF.

This chain links TRBV18 with TRBJ1-1; D is unresolved. There are 14 residues in the CDR3. V shed 3 bases and J shed 6 bases, with 14 bases lying between them. The germline V gene encodes CDR1 KGHSH and CDR2 LQKENI. This CDR3 is CASSPYSEAAEAFF. The CDR3 DNA is TGTGCCAGCTCACCTTATAGTGAGGCCGCTGAAGCTTTCTTT.

This clonotype has just a few counts. V gene TRBV6-6 combines with J gene TRBJ2-7; TRBD1 matches 8 bases. The germline V gene encodes CDR1 MNHNY and CDR2 SVGAGI (reference sequence). The CDR3 runs 15 residues. V shed 4 bases, J shed 3 bases, and the junction held 8 bases outside the gene matches. CDR3 sequence: CASSSSGQDHYEQYF. In DNA, the CDR3 is TGTGCCAGCAGTTCCTCGGGACAGGACCACTACGAGCAGTACTTC.

In this sample, this clonotype turned up many times. The gene calls are TRBV10-2 and TRBJ1-2; D is perhaps TRBD1 (5 bases). From germline, CDR1 is WSHSY and CDR2 SAAADI. The CDR3 loop spans 15 amino acids. Trimming pared 6 bases from V and 0 bases from J, leaving 14 bases between. CDR3 protein: CASRPGTGANYGYTF. In DNA, the CDR3 is TGCGCCAGCAGGCCGGGCACAGGAGCTAACTATGGCTACACCTTC.

In its sample, this clonotype was seen many times. The chain has TRBV20-1 and TRBJ1-1; D is ambiguous. V gave up 6 bases and J gave up 5 bases, with 16 bases separating them. The CDR3 totals 13 residues. The germline V gene encodes CDR1 DFQATT and CDR2 SNEGSKA (reference sequence). As DNA, the CDR3 is TGCAGTGCCCGGGGAGTAGCCCGGACTGAAGCTTTCTTT. This sequence encodes CSARGVARTEAFF.

This clonotype was observed at least ten times. The chain has TRBV20-1 and TRBJ1-4; 7 bases map to TRBD1. With V trimmed by 2 bases and J by 8 bases, 5 bases remained unmatched. Per the germline V gene, CDR1 is DFQATT and CDR2 is SNEGSKA (reference sequence). The CDR3 loop spans 13 amino acids. CDR3 region: CSARHRGGEKLFF. Written as DNA, the CDR3 is TGCAGTGCTAGACACAGGGGTGGGGAAAAACTGTTTTTT.

This clonotype came up a few times. This rearrangement joins TRBV29-1 to TRBJ1-2; a weak D match, TRBD1 (6 bases). Trimming left V 2 bases short and J 8 bases short, with 15 bases between. Germline V gene data show CDR1 as SQVTM and CDR2 as ANQGSEA. This CDR3 has 13 amino acids. The CDR3 here is CSVEQGYDLGYTF. Written as DNA, the CDR3 is TGCAGCGTTGAACAGGGGTATGACTTGGGCTACACCTTC. Full variable domain (rest looked up from reference TRBV29-1 and TRBJ1-2): SAVISQKPSRDICQRGTSLTIQCQVDSQVTMMFWYRQQPGQSLTLIATANQGSEATYESGFVIDKFPISRPNLTFSTLTVSNMSPEDSSIYLCSVEQGYDLGYTFGSGTRLTVV.

The CDR3 DNA sequence: TGTGCCAGCAGTTATCGACAGTGTGGGGACACCGGGGAGCTGTTTTTT. Protein: CASSYRQCGDTGELFF. The chain joins TRBV12-3 or TRBV12-4 to TRBJ2-2, with a tentative D call TRBD1 (5 bases). The CDR3 extends over 16 amino acids. V was clipped by 4 bases and J by 3 bases, with 15 bases between them.

This sequence joins TRBV29-1 and TRBJ1-1, with 7 bases lining up with TRBD1. CDR1 and CDR2 from the germline V gene are SQVTM and ANQGSEA. V shed 8 bases and J 5 bases; nucleotides not matched to a gene: 11. This CDR3 is 13 amino acids long. The CDR3 loop reads CSLGVTGLTEAFF. The CDR3, as DNA: TGCAGCTTAGGGGTGACAGGGTTGACTGAAGCTTTCTTT.

This chain links TRBV7-9 with TRBJ2-7; D unclear. Trimming removed 5 bases at V and 3 bases at J, with 14 bases between. The V gene's germline CDR1 is SEHNR and CDR2 FQNEAQ (reference sequence). The CDR3 runs to 14 residues. The CDR3 region is CASSQGLELYEQYF. Written as DNA, the CDR3 is TGTGCCAGCAGCCAAGGTCTAGAACTCTACGAGCAGTACTTC. Variable domain in full (rest from reference TRBV7-9 and TRBJ2-7): DTGVSQNPRHKITKRGQNVTFRCDPISEHNRLYWYRQTLGQGPEFLTYFQNEAQLEKSRLLSDRFSAERPKGSFSTLEIQRTEQGDSAMYLCASSQGLELYEQYFGPGTRLTVT.

The sample holds many counts of this clonotype. The gene calls are TRBV14 and TRBJ1-6; D is uncertain. The CDR3 is 13 residues long. V gave up 2 bases and J gave up 9 bases, with 8 bases separating them. The germline CDR1 and CDR2 sequences are SGHDN and FVKESK. Here the CDR3 reads CASSQRTGSPLHF. CDR3 DNA sequence: TGTGCCAGCAGCCAAAGAACGGGTTCACCCCTCCACTTT.

V and J are TRBV30 and TRBJ1-2, with a possible D match to TRBD1 (5 bases). Per germline, CDR1 GTSNPN and CDR2 SVGIG (reference sequence). This CDR3 contains 12 residues. Trimming took 2 bases from V and 10 from J, leaving 14 bases between them. The CDR3 region has the DNA TGTGCCTGGAGTTTGGCAGGGAGGGACTACACCTTC. Protein sequence: CAWSLAGRDYTF. The full variable domain, rest sourced from reference TRBV30 and TRBJ1-2, is SQTIHQWPATLVQPVGSPLSLECTVEGTSNPNLYWYRQAAGRGLQLLFYSVGIGQISSEVPQNLSASRPQDRQFILSSKKLLLSDSGFYLCAWSLAGRDYTFGSGTRLTVV.

This clonotype was observed a few times. The chain has TRBV12-3 or TRBV12-4 and TRBJ1-5; unclear D gene. The CDR3 extends over 14 amino acids. The V end was cut by 0 bases, the J end by 6 bases, with 9 bases between. CDR3 residues: CASSLAGFSQPQHF. CDR3 DNA: TGTGCCAGCAGTTTAGCAGGGTTTAGTCAGCCCCAGCATTTT.

This clonotype was seen repeatedly, ten times or more. This chain connects TRBV25-1 to TRBJ2-5; 13 bases are a match to TRBD2. Per germline, CDR1 MGHDK and CDR2 SYGVNS. The V and J ends lost 3 bases and 4 bases, in that order; junction bases with no gene match: 8. The CDR3 loop spans 17 amino acids. The chain's CDR3 is CASSEPSGLAGLETQYF. The CDR3 DNA reads as TGTGCCAGCAGTGAGCCCTCGGGACTAGCGGGGCTAGAGACCCAGTACTTC.

The rearrangement joins TRBV29-1 to TRBJ2-6; the match to TRBD1 covers 8 bases. The V gene end was trimmed by 7 bases and the J gene end by 5 bases; junction bases not matched to a gene: 4. This CDR3 spans 13 amino acids. CDR1 is SQVTM, CDR2 ANQGSEA, per germline. CDR3 sequence: CSAGDRRANVLTF. The CDR3 nucleotides read TGCAGCGCAGGGGACAGGCGGGCCAACGTCCTGACTTTC. The full variable domain, with the rest looked up from reference TRBV29-1 and TRBJ2-6, is SAVISQKPSRDICQRGTSLTIQCQVDSQVTMMFWYRQQPGQSLTLIATANQGSEATYESGFVIDKFPISRPNLTFSTLTVSNMSPEDSSIYLCSAGDRRANVLTFGAGSRLTVL.